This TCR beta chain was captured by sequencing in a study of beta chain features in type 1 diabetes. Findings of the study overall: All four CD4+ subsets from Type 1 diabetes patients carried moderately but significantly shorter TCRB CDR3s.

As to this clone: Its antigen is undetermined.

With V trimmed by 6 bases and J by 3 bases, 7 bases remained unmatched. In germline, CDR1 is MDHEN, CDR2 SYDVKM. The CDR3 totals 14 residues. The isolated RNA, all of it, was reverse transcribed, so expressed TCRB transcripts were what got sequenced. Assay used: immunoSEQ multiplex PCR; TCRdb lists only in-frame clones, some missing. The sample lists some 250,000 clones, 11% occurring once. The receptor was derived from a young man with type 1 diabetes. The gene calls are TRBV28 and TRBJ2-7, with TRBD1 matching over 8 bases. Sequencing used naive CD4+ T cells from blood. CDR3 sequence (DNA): TGTGCCAGCAGGGAACCGGGACAGGTCTACGAGCAGTACTTC. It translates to CASREPGQVYEQYF. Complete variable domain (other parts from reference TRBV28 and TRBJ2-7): DVKVTQSSRYLVKRTGEKVFLECVQDMDHENMFWYRQDPGLGLRLIYFSYDVKMKEKGDIPEGYSVSREKKERFSLILESASTNQTSMYLCASREPGQVYEQYFGPGTRLTVT.